This TCR beta chain was sequenced for a study of blood T cells in healthy people across ages. This clonotype was detected a few times. A J-beta primer mix and a sample-barcoded 5' primer were used in a second PCR of about 7 to 12 cycles. One entry per CDR3 protein, called by TCRdb with MiXCR from the 5' RACE reads. The sample shows roughly 2 million distinct CDR3 sequences, around 48% of them seen only once. In germline, CDR1 is DFQATT, CDR2 SNEGSKA (reference sequence). V shed 5 bases and J shed 7 bases, with 15 bases lying between them. This CDR3 contains 14 residues. The chain is built from TRBV20-1 and TRBJ1-6; D is unresolved. Sequencing was carried out using blood. The receptor was isolated from a woman between 35 and 50 years old in good health. The CDR3 DNA reads TGCAGTGCTGAAAGGACGGGATTGAATTCACCCCTCCACTTT. This encodes CSAERTGLNSPLHF.